This T cell receptor beta chain was recorded in a study of beta chain features in type 1 diabetes. As every portion of the isolated RNA was reverse transcribed, the sequencing read expressed TCRB transcripts. Repertoires were generated with immunoSEQ multiplex PCR, while TCRdb's copy carries only in-frame clones and drops some. The sample has approximately 380,000 clones; about 16% are singletons. This clone was seen a handful of times. This CDR3 has 14 residues. V shed 3 bases and J 6 bases; nucleotides not matched to a gene: 8. CDR1 is LNHNV, CDR2 YYDKDF, per germline (reference sequence). The sequenced sample consisted of naive CD4+ T cells from blood. The source is a woman under 30 in good health. The chain has TRBV15 and TRBJ2-7; 7 nucleotides match TRBD2. The CDR3 loop reads CATSSSGLPGEQYF. The CDR3 nucleotides are TGTGCCACCAGCAGTTCGGGACTACCCGGCGAGCAGTACTTC.